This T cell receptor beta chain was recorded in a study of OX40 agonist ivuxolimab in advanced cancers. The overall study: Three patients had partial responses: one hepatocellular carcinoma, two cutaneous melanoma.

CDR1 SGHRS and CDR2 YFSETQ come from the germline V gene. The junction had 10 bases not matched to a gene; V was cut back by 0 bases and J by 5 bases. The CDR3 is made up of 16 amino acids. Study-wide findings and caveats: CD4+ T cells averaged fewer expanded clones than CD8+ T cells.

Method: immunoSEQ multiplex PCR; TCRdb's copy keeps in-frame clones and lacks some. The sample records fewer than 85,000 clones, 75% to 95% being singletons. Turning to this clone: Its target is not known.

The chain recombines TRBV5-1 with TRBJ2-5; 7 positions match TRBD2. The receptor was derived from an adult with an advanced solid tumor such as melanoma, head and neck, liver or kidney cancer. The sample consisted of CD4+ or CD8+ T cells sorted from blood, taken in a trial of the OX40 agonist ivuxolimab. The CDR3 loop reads CASSLEFAGVMETQYF. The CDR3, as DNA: TGCGCCAGCAGCTTGGAATTCGCGGGGGTTATGGAGACCCAGTACTTC.